Below are 14 T cell receptor beta chains sequenced from a single sample in a study of T cell responses to AZD1222 COVID-19 vaccine. Using immunoSEQ multiplex PCR, the repertoire was profiled, and TCRdb retains in-frame clones only, with some absent. The data hold approximately 120,000 clones, with 88% observed a single time. Sequenced material: peripheral blood, taken on day 0 of MenACWY control vaccination. All receptors come from an adult in good health.

The chain has TRBV6-2 or TRBV6-3 and TRBJ1-5; possibly TRBD1 for D (5 bases). V gave up 6 bases and J gave up 3 bases, with 12 bases separating them. In germline, CDR1 is MNHEY, CDR2 SVGEGT. CDR3 length: 14 residues. The CDR3 nucleotides are TGTGCCAGCAGCCAGACAGAGACCAATCAGCCCCAGCATTTT. Protein product: CASSQTETNQPQHF.

The chain carries TRBV2 and TRBJ1-1; TRBD1 aligns across 7 bases. J gave up 10 bases and V 8 bases, and 16 bases lay outside the gene matches. Germline loops: CDR1 SNHLY, CDR2 FYNNEI. This CDR3 is 14 amino acids long. The CDR3 region is CASATGVGTVGAFF. The CDR3 coding sequence is TGTGCCAGCGCCACAGGGGTAGGAACTGTGGGAGCTTTCTTT.

The chain joins TRBV5-1 to TRBJ2-2; D is ambiguous. This CDR3 is 13 amino acids long. CDR1 and CDR2 from the germline V gene are SGHRS and YFSETQ. V shed 0 bases and J shed 5 bases, with 5 bases lying between them. The CDR3 coding sequence is TGCGCCAGCAGCTTGGGGGTTACCGGGGAGCTGTTTTTT. Translation gives CASSLGVTGELFF. The complete variable domain, with remaining parts taken from reference TRBV5-1 and TRBJ2-2, reads KAGVTQTPRYLIKTRGQQVTLSCSPISGHRSVSWYQQTPGQGLQFLFEYFSETQRNKGNFPGRFSGRQFSNSRSEMNVSTLELGDSALYLCASSLGVTGELFFGEGSRLTVL.

CDR3 bases: TGTGCCAGCAGTTTACAGGGCAATCAGCCCCAGCATTTT. Protein: CASSLQGNQPQHF. The chain links TRBV12-3 or TRBV12-4 to TRBJ1-5, with D unclear. CDR3 length equals 13 residues. V lost 2 bases and J 2 bases, leaving 4 bases between the germline ends.

V gene TRBV11-3 combines with J gene TRBJ2-2; D unclear. V shed 1 base and J shed 4 bases, with 7 bases lying between them. The CDR3 length is 14 residues. Germline CDR1 is SGHNT and CDR2 is YENEEA. The CDR3 nucleotides read TGTGCCAGCAGCTTAGTCGACGGCACCGGGGAGCTGTTTTTT. The encoded protein is CASSLVDGTGELFF.

This rearrangement joins TRBV7-3 to TRBJ2-3; 8 bases fit TRBD2. V trimming: 5 bases; J trimming: 3 bases; junction bases outside the gene matches: 10. The CDR3 loop spans 16 amino acids. The germline gives CDR1 SGHTA, CDR2 FQGTGA. CDR3 residues: CASSLWPGLETDTQYF. CDR3 nucleotide sequence: TGTGCCAGCAGCCTATGGCCGGGACTAGAGACAGATACGCAGTATTTT.

The genes are TRBV3-1 (or the pseudogene TRBV3-2) and TRBJ2-3; 11 bases line up with TRBD2. V gave up 4 bases and J gave up 2 bases; unmatched junction bases: 5. Germline lookup yields CDR1 LGHDT and CDR2 YNNKEL (reference sequence). The CDR3 runs 16 residues. Written as DNA, the CDR3 is TGTGCCAGCAGCCCAAGACTAGCGGGGACCACAGATACGCAGTATTTT. Protein product: CASSPRLAGTTDTQYF.

This chain joins TRBV15 and TRBJ1-1; D perhaps matches TRBD1 (5 bases). Trimming took 2 bases from V and 1 from J, leaving 17 bases between them. Germline CDR1 LNHNV, CDR2 YYDKDF (reference sequence). The CDR3 covers 17 residues. The CDR3 is CATSRLKPGPANTEAFF. The CDR3 DNA follows: TGTGCCACCAGCAGATTAAAACCGGGACCGGCGAACACTGAAGCTTTCTTT.

V gene TRBV5-4 combines with J gene TRBJ2-7; TRBD1 matches 7 bases. This CDR3 spans 15 amino acids. Germline CDR1 is SGHNT and CDR2 is YYREEE (reference sequence). The V and J ends lost 4 bases and 4 bases, in that order; junction bases with no gene match: 11. CDR3 bases: TGTGCCAGCAGCCCACTCCCGGGACAGATGTACGAGCAGTACTTC. This gives the protein CASSPLPGQMYEQYF.

The chain uses TRBV7-2 and TRBJ2-7; 8 positions agree with TRBD1. The germline CDR1 and CDR2 sequences are SGHTA and FQGNSA. V dropped 2 bases and J dropped 7; count of bases not matched to a gene: 7. The CDR3 sequence is 14 residues long. The CDR3 coding sequence is TGTGCCAGCAGCTTACTTGCCAGGGGGCGTGAGCAGTACTTC. Protein sequence: CASSLLARGREQYF.

The chain recombines TRBV3-1 (or the pseudogene TRBV3-2) with TRBJ1-1, with 7 positions matching TRBD1. Trimming removed 4 bases from V and 0 bases from J; junction bases left unmatched: 5. Germline V gene data show CDR1 as LGHDT and CDR2 as YNNKEL (reference sequence). This CDR3 has 15 residues. CDR3 residues: CASSPWDSMNTEAFF. In DNA, the CDR3 is TGTGCCAGCAGCCCGTGGGACAGCATGAACACTGAAGCTTTCTTT.

The rearrangement uses TRBV5-1 and TRBJ1-4; possible D gene TRBD1, 6 bases. The CDR3 has 13 amino acids. The germline gives CDR1 SGHRS, CDR2 YFSETQ. Trimming removed 5 bases from V and 7 bases from J, with 12 bases in between. The CDR3 loop is CASRGAPGEKLFF. The CDR3 DNA follows: TGCGCCAGCAGGGGGGCGCCGGGTGAAAAACTGTTTTTT.

This chain joins TRBV5-1 and TRBJ1-2; the D gene is possibly TRBD1 (6 bases). The V and J ends lost 4 bases and 4 bases respectively, with 17 bases between them. Germline assignment: CDR1 SGHRS and CDR2 YFSETQ. The CDR3 extends over 15 amino acids. In DNA, the CDR3 is TGCGCCAGCAGCCAGACACAGGGTTACATCTATGGCTACACCTTC. As protein: CASSQTQGYIYGYTF.

The rearrangement uses TRBV7-6 and TRBJ1-5; D is undetermined. V gave up 4 bases and J gave up 4 bases, with 14 bases separating them. CDR3 length: 15 amino acids. Germline-derived CDR1 and CDR2 are SGHVS and FNYEAQ. CDR3 loop: CASSSSVQLNQPQHF. The CDR3, as DNA: TGTGCCAGCAGCTCCTCGGTCCAATTGAATCAGCCCCAGCATTTT.